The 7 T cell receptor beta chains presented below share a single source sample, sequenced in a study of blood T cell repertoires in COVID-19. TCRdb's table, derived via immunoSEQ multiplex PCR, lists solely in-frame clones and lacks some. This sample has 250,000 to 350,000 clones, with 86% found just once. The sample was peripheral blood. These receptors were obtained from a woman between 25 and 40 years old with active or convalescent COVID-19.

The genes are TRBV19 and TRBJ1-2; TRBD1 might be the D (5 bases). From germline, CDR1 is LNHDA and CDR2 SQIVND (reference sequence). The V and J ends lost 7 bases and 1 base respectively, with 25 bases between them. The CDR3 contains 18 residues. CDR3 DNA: TGTGCCAGTACCCGCCCCCCCGGGCAGGGAACATTTAACTATGGCTACACCTTC. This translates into CASTRPPGQGTFNYGYTF.

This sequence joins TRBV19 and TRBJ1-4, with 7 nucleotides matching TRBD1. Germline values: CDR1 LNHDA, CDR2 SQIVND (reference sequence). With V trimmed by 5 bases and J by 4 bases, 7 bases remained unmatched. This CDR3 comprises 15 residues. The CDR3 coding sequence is TGTGCCAGTAGTCCCCGGGACAGAGGTAATGAAAAACTGTTTTTT. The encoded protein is CASSPRDRGNEKLFF.

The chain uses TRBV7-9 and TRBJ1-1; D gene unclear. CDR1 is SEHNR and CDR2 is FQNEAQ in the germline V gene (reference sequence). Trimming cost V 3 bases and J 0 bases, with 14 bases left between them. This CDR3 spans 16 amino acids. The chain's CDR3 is CASSFLATGVNTEAFF. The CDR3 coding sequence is TGTGCCAGCAGCTTTCTCGCAACCGGGGTGAACACTGAAGCTTTCTTT.

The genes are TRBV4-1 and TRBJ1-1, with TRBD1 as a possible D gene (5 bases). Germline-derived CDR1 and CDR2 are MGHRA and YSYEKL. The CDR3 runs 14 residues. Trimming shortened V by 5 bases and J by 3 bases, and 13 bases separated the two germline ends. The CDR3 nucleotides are TGCGCCAGCAGCATCAGGCGGGGGTACACTGAAGCTTTCTTT. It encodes CASSIRRGYTEAFF.

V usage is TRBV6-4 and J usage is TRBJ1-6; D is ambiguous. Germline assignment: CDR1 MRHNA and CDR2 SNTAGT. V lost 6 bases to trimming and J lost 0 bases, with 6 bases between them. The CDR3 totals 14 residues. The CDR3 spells CASREDSYNSPLHF. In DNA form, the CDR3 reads TGTGCCAGCAGGGAGGACTCCTATAATTCACCCCTCCACTTT.

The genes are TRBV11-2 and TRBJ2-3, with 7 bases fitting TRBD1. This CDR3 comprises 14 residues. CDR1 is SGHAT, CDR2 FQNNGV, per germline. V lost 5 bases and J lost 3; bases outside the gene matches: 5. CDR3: CASSEGTVTDTQYF. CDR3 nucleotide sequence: TGTGCCAGCAGCGAAGGGACAGTGACAGATACGCAGTATTTT.

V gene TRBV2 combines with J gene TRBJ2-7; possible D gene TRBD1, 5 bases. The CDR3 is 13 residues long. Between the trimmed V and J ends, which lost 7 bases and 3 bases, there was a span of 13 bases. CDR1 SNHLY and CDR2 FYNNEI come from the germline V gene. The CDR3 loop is CASKGQYLYEQYF. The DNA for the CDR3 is TGTGCCAGCAAGGGGCAGTACCTCTACGAGCAGTACTTC.